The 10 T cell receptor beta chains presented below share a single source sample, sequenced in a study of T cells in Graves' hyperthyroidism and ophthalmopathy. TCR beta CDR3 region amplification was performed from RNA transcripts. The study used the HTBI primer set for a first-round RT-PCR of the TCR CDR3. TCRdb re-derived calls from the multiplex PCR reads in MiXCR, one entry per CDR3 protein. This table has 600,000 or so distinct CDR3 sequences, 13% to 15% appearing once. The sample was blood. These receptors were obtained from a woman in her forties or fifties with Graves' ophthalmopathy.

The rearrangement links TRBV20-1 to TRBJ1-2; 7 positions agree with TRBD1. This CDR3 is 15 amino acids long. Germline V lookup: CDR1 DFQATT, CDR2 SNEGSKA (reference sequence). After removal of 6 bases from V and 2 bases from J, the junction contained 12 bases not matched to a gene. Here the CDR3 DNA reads TGCAGTGCCCCACCAAGACAGGGTACGAACTATGGCTACACCTTC. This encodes CSAPPRQGTNYGYTF.

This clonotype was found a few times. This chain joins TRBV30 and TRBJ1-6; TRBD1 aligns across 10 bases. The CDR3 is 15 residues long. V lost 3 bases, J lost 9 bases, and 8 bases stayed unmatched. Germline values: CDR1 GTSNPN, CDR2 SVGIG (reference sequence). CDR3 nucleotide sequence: TGTGCCTGGAGAAGTGGGGACAGGGGACTTTCACCCCTCCACTTT. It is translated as CAWRSGDRGLSPLHF.

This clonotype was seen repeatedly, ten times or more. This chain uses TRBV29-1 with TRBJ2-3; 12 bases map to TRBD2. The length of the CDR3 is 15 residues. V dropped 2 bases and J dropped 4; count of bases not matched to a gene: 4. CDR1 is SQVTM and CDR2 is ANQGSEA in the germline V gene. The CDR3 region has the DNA TGCAGCGTTGAACCGACTAGCGGGAGCGCAGATACGCAGTATTTT. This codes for CSVEPTSGSADTQYF.

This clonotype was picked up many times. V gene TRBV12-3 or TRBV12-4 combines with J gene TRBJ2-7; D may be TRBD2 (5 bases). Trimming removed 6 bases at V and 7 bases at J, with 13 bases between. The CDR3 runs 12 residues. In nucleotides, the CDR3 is TGTGCCAGCAGCCGGTCGGCGGGTGAGCAGTACTTC. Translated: CASSRSAGEQYF.

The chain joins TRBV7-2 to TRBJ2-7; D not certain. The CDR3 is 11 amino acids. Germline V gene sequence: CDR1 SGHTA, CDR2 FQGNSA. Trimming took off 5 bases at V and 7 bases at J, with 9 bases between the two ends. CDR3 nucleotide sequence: TGTGCCAGCAGCCTTATGATAGAGCAGTACTTC. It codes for CASSLMIEQYF.

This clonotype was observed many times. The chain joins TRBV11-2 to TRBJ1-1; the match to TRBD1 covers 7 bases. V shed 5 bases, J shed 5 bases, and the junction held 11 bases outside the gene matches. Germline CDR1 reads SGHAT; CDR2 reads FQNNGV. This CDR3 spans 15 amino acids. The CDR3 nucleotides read TGTGCCAGCAGCGCTAACAGGGGTTGGGGGACTGAAGCTTTCTTT. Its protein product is CASSANRGWGTEAFF. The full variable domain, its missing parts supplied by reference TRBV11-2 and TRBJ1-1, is EAGVAQSPRYKIIEKRQSVAFWCNPISGHATLYWYQQILGQGPKLLIQFQNNGVVDDSQLPKDRFSAERLKGVDSTLKIQPAKLEDSAVYLCASSANRGWGTEAFFGQGTRLTVV.

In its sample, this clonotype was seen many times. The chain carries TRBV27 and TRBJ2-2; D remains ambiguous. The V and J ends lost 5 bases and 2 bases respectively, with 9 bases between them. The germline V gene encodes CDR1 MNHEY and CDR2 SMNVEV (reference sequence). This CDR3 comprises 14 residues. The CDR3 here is CASSMLTNTGELFF. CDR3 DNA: TGTGCCAGCAGTATGCTCACAAACACCGGGGAGCTGTTTTTT.

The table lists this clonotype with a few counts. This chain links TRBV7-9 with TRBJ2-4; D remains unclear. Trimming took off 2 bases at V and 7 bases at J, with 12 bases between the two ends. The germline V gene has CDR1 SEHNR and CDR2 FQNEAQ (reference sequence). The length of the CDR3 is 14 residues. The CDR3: CASSLSTFGNIQYF. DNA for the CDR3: TGTGCCAGCAGCTTATCTACTTTCGGCAACATTCAGTACTTC.

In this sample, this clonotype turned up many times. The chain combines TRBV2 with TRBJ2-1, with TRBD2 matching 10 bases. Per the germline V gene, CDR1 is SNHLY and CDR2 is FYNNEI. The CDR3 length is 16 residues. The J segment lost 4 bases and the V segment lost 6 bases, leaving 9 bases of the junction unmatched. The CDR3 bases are TGTGCCAGCAGGAAGACTAGCGGGCTAATGTACAATGAGCAGTTCTTC. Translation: CASRKTSGLMYNEQFF.

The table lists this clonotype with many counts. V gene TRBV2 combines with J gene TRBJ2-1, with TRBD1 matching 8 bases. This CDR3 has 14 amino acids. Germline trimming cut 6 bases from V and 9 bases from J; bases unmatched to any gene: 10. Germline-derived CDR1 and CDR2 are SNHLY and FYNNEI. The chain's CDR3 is CASRVGTGTSEQFF. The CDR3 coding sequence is TGTGCCAGCAGGGTCGGGACAGGCACTAGTGAGCAGTTCTTC.